This entry lists 21 T cell receptor beta chains sequenced from one sample in a study of blood T cell repertoires in COVID-19. Method: immunoSEQ multiplex PCR; TCRdb's copy keeps in-frame clones and lacks some. The sample records about 120,000 clones, more than 75% being singletons. Sequencing was done on a sample of peripheral blood. The receptors shown here come from a human donor in a cohort sampled during active COVID-19.

This clone was found once. This chain links TRBV11-1 with TRBJ2-1, with a tentative D call TRBD1 (6 bases). The germline V gene has CDR1 SGHAT and CDR2 FQDESV (reference sequence). V was pared by 1 base and J by 10 bases, with 20 bases between. The CDR3 loop spans 16 amino acids. DNA for the CDR3: TGTGCCAGCAGCTTAGGGAGAGGGGGAGCCCCCAGGGAGCAGTTCTTC. It is translated as CASSLGRGGAPREQFF.

V gene TRBV1 combines with J gene TRBJ2-7; TRBD2 is the table's D call and was not checked against the DNA. TRBV1 is a pseudogene segment. The CDR3 has 16 residues. CDR3 sequence: CTSSQCTGGPRYEQYF. CDR3 sequence (DNA): TGCACCAGCAGCCAATGCACGGGGGGGCCCCGCTACGAGCAGTACTTC.

CDR3 coding DNA: TGCGCCAGCAGCTTGGGACAGGGGGAGTATGGCTACACCTTC. It is translated as CASSLGQGEYGYTF. V and J are TRBV5-1 and TRBJ1-2; 9 positions agree with TRBD1. V shed 0 bases, J shed 5 bases, and the junction held 2 bases outside the gene matches. The CDR3 extends over 14 amino acids. From germline, CDR1 is SGHRS and CDR2 YFSETQ.

The chain employs TRBV9 and TRBJ2-5; 11 bases fit TRBD1. CDR3 length equals 17 residues. The V and J ends lost 1 base and 4 bases, in that order; junction bases with no gene match: 9. The germline CDR1 and CDR2 sequences are SGDLS and YYNGEE. This chain's CDR3 is CASSVLPGQGGRETQYF. CDR3 nucleotides: TGTGCCAGCAGCGTACTTCCGGGACAGGGGGGGAGAGAGACCCAGTACTTC.

V gene TRBV5-4 combines with J gene TRBJ2-3; the match to TRBD2 covers 11 bases. The CDR3 extends over 17 amino acids. J lost 3 bases, V lost 4 bases, and 10 bases had no gene match. CDR1 is SGHNT, CDR2 YYREEE, per germline (reference sequence). For the CDR3, the DNA is TGTGCCAGCAGCCTCCGTAGCGGGAGGGCCGAGACAGATACGCAGTATTTT. It yields the protein CASSLRSGRAETDTQYF.

The chain uses TRBV5-1 and TRBJ2-7, with 7 bases that match TRBD1. The CDR3 length is 15 residues. Trimming at V came to 1 base and at J to 2 bases, leaving 6 bases not matched to a gene. The germline CDR1 and CDR2 sequences are SGHRS and YFSETQ. The chain's CDR3 is CASSLTGTAPYEQYF. CDR3 coding DNA: TGCGCCAGCAGCTTGACGGGGACAGCTCCCTACGAGCAGTACTTC. Filled out from reference TRBV5-1 and TRBJ2-7, the complete variable domain reads KAGVTQTPRYLIKTRGQQVTLSCSPISGHRSVSWYQQTPGQGLQFLFEYFSETQRNKGNFPGRFSGRQFSNSRSEMNVSTLELGDSALYLCASSLTGTAPYEQYFGPGTRLTVT.

V gene TRBV5-1 combines with J gene TRBJ2-3; D might be TRBD1 (5 bases). Germline V gives CDR1 SGHRS, CDR2 YFSETQ. V was cut by 3 bases and J by 3 bases, with 8 bases left in between. CDR3 length: 13 residues. The CDR3 region is CASSWTTTDTQYF. In nucleotides, the CDR3 is TGCGCCAGCAGCTGGACAACTACAGATACGCAGTATTTT. Using reference TRBV5-1 and TRBJ2-3 for the parts outside the CDR3, the full variable domain is KAGVTQTPRYLIKTRGQQVTLSCSPISGHRSVSWYQQTPGQGLQFLFEYFSETQRNKGNFPGRFSGRQFSNSRSEMNVSTLELGDSALYLCASSWTTTDTQYFGPGTRLTVL.

The V call is TRBV25-1, the J call TRBJ1-6, with 9 bases fitting TRBD1. The CDR3 extends over 15 amino acids. The J segment lost 9 bases and the V segment lost 1 base, leaving 4 bases of the junction unmatched. The germline CDR1 and CDR2 sequences are MGHDK and SYGVNS. The DNA of the CDR3 is TGTGCCAGCAGTGAATTGGGGACAGGGTTTTCACCCCTCCACTTT. This codes for CASSELGTGFSPLHF.

The chain combines TRBV19 with TRBJ2-2; 7 bases are shared with TRBD1. This CDR3 contains 15 residues. V shed 5 bases and J 6 bases; nucleotides not matched to a gene: 9. Germline V gene data show CDR1 as LNHDA and CDR2 as SQIVND (reference sequence). CDR3 nucleotides: TGTGCCAGTAGTCCCGACAGGGAATTCGCCGGGGAGCTGTTTTTT. Amino acid sequence: CASSPDREFAGELFF.

This chain connects TRBV27 to TRBJ1-4; 8 bases align to TRBD1. Trimming took 5 bases from V and 6 from J; bases not matched to a gene: 5. This CDR3 is 14 amino acids long. The V gene's germline CDR1 is MNHEY and CDR2 SMNVEV (reference sequence). CDR3: CASSAGQVHEKLFF. The CDR3 region has the DNA TGTGCCAGCAGTGCGGGACAGGTTCATGAAAAACTGTTTTTT.

V is TRBV9 and J is TRBJ2-1; a possible D gene is TRBD2 (5 bases). The CDR3 loop spans 16 amino acids. CDR1 is SGDLS and CDR2 is YYNGEE in the germline V gene. Trimming took off 0 bases at V and 8 bases at J, with 18 bases between the two ends. CDR3 coding DNA: TGTGCCAGCAGCGTAGGGCTAGCCCCTGGAGTTGATGAGCAGTTCTTC. It codes for CASSVGLAPGVDEQFF.

This clone showed up just once. The chain employs TRBV6-2 or TRBV6-3 and TRBJ1-2; D ambiguous. With 4 bases removed from V and 4 bases from J, the gap between germline ends came to 4 bases. Germline values: CDR1 MNHEY, CDR2 SVGEGT. This CDR3 region has 11 residues. The CDR3 loop reads CASSFLYGYTF. CDR3 sequence (DNA): TGTGCCAGCAGTTTCCTCTATGGCTACACCTTC.

CDR3: CASRSSLSSYEQYF. For the CDR3, the DNA is TGCGCCAGCAGGTCGTCACTATCTAGCTACGAGCAGTACTTC. This chain connects TRBV10-1 to TRBJ2-7; D uncertain. CDR1 and CDR2 from the germline V gene are WNHNN and SYGVQD (reference sequence). This CDR3 spans 14 amino acids. Trimming stripped 6 bases from V and 3 bases from J, with 15 bases between.

A single count supports this clone. The rearrangement uses TRBV28 and TRBJ2-7; tentative D call: TRBD2 (5 bases). The CDR3 spans 14 residues. The ends were cut back, 5 bases at V and 0 bases at J, with 11 bases in the middle. CDR1 is MDHEN, CDR2 SYDVKM, per germline. CDR3 region: CASSTPGSSYEQYF. The CDR3 bases are TGTGCCAGCAGTACGCCGGGAAGCTCCTACGAGCAGTACTTC.

This chain links TRBV30 with TRBJ1-1, with TRBD1 matching 9 bases. The CDR3 is 14 residues long. Germline V lookup: CDR1 GTSNPN, CDR2 SVGIG (reference sequence). Unmatched junction bases numbered 12, after V lost 2 bases and J lost 11 bases. The CDR3 here is CAWSSTGGGTRAFF. In DNA form, the CDR3 reads TGTGCCTGGAGTTCTACAGGGGGCGGTACGCGGGCTTTCTTT.

With respect to this clone: An end of the junction does not agree with germline; a read error may underlie this. The chain joins TRBV7-7 to TRBJ2-2; the match to TRBD2 covers 10 bases. Germline V CDR1 and CDR2: SSHAT, FNYEAQ (reference sequence). This CDR3 comprises 16 residues. The CDR3 DNA is TGTGCTAGCAGCCAAACCGGGACTAGCGCGATCGGGGAGCTGTTTTTT. This translates into CASSQTGTSAIGELFF. The full variable domain, with the rest looked up from reference TRBV7-7 and TRBJ2-2, is GAGVSQSPRYKVTKRGQDVTLRCDPISSHATLYWYQQALGQGPEFLTYFNYEAQPDKSGLPSDRFSAERPEGSISTLTIQRTEQRDSAMYRCASSQTGTSAIGELFFGEGSRLTVL.

This clone was seen a single time. The rearrangement joins TRBV7-8 to TRBJ1-2; no reliable D call. This CDR3 has 11 residues. The germline V and J ends were trimmed by 4 bases and 5 bases, with 5 bases remaining between them. CDR1 and CDR2 (germline): SGHVS, FQNEAQ. The CDR3 nucleotides are TGTGCCAGCAGCTCCATGTATGGCTACACCTTC. This sequence encodes CASSSMYGYTF.

The chain recombines TRBV28 with TRBJ2-1; TRBD2 agrees at 9 bases. Trimming cost V 5 bases and J 3 bases; bases outside gene matches: 2. The CDR3 spans 14 residues. Germline V gene lookup returns CDR1 MDHEN and CDR2 SYDVKM. CDR3 residues: CASSGAGGYNEQFF. CDR3 in DNA: TGTGCCAGCAGTGGAGCGGGGGGCTACAATGAGCAGTTCTTC. The whole variable domain, filled in from reference TRBV28 and TRBJ2-1, reads DVKVTQSSRYLVKRTGEKVFLECVQDMDHENMFWYRQDPGLGLRLIYFSYDVKMKEKGDIPEGYSVSREKKERFSLILESASTNQTSMYLCASSGAGGYNEQFFGPGTRLTVL.

The sample holds one count of this clone. The CDR3 DNA sequence: TGTGCCACCAGTGATACCGGCAGGGACACTGAAGCTTTCTTT. The encoded protein is CATSDTGRDTEAFF. This sequence joins TRBV24-1 and TRBJ1-1; TRBD1 might be the D (5 bases). The CDR3 is 14 amino acids. Germline V gene lookup returns CDR1 KGHDR and CDR2 SFDVKD. V was pared by 3 bases and J by 3 bases, with 10 bases between.

The rearrangement uses TRBV4-1 and TRBJ1-1; tentatively, D is TRBD1 (5 bases). The CDR3 consists of 15 residues. V dropped 3 bases and J dropped 1 base, with 12 bases sitting between them. Germline lookup yields CDR1 MGHRA and CDR2 YSYEKL. The CDR3 sequence: CASSQTGLRNTEAFF. CDR3 in DNA: TGCGCCAGCAGCCAGACGGGACTCCGGAACACTGAAGCTTTCTTT.

This chain connects TRBV20-1 to TRBJ2-7, with D uncertain. Germline CDR1 is DFQATT and CDR2 is SNEGSKA (reference sequence). The CDR3 contains 12 residues. Trimming cost V 5 bases and J 4 bases, with 12 bases left between them. This CDR3 reads CSARGLRYEQYF. CDR3 sequence (DNA): TGCAGTGCTCGTGGGCTGAGGTACGAGCAGTACTTC.